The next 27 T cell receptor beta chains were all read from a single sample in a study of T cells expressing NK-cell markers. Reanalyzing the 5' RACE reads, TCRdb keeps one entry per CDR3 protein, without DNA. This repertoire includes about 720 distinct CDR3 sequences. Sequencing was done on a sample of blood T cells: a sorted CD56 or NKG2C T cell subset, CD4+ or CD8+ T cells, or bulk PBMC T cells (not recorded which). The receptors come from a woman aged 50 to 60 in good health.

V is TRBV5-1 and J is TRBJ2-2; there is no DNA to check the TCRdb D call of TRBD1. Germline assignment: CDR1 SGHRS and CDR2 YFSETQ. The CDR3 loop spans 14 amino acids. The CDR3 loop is CASPMQGPTGELFF.

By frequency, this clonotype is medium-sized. The CDR3 loop reads CASSLEGQGIRGYTF. The chain combines TRBV7-9 with TRBJ1-2; TCRdb picks TRBD1, but there is no DNA to check that call. Germline V lookup: CDR1 SEHNR, CDR2 FQNEAQ (reference sequence). CDR3 length: 15 amino acids.

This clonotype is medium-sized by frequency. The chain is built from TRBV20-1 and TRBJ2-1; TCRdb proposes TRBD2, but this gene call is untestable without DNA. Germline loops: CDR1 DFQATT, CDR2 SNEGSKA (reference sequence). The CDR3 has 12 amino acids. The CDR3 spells CSARLADNEQFF.

CDR3 loop: CSARDGNSQETQYF. V gene TRBV20-1 combines with J gene TRBJ2-5. Germline CDR1 DFQATT, CDR2 SNEGSKA (reference sequence). There are 14 residues in the CDR3.

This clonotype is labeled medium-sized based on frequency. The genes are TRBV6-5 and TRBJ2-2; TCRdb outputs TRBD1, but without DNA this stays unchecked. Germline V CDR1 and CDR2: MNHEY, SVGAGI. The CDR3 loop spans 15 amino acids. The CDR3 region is CASRTVSGQTGELFF.

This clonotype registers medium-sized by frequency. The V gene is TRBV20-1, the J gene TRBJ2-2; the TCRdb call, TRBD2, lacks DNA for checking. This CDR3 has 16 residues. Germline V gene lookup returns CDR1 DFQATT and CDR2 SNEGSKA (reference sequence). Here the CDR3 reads CSATGTSGLESGELFF.

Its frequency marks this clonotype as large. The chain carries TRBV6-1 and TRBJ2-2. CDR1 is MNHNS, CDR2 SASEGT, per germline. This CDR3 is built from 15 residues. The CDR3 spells CASSEFPDTTGELFF.

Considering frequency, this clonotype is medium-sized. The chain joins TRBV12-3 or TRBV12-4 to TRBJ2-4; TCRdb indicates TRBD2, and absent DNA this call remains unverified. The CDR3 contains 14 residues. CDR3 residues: CASSSSREVNIQYF.

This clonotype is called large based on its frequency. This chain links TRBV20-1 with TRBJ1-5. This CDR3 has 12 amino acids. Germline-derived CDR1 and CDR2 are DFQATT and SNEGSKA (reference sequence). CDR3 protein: CSAIRGSQPQHF.

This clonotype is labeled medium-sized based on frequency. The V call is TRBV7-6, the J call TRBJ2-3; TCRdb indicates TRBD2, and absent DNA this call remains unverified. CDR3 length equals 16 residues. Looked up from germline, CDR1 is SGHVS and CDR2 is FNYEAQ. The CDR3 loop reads CASSLLAARGSDTQYF.

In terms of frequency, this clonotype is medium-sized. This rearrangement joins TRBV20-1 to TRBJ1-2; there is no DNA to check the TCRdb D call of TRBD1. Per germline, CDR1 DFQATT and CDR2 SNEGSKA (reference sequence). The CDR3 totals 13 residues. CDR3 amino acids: CSAKTGAVDGYTF.

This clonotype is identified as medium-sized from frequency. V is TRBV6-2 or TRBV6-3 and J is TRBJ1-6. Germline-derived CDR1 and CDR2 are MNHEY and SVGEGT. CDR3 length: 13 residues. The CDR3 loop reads CASSYRDNSPLHF.

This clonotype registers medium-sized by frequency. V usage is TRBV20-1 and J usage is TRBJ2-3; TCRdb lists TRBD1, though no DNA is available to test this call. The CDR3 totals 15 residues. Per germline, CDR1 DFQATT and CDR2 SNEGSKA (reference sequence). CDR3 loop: CSARGRGGRTDTQYF.

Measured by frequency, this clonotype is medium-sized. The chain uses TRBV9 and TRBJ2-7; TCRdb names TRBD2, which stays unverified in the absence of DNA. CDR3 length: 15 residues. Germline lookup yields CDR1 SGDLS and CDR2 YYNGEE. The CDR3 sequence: CASSAKLENYDEQYF.

CDR3 region: CASSLGPEGDTQYF. The chain carries TRBV6-4 and TRBJ2-3; TCRdb calls TRBD2, which cannot be checked without DNA. Germline V CDR1 and CDR2: MRHNA, SNTAGT. The CDR3 sequence is 14 residues long.

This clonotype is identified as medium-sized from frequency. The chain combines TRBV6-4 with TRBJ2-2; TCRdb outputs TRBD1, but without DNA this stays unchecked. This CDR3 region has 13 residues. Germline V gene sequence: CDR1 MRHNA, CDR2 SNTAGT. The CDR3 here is CASSRQAVGELFF.

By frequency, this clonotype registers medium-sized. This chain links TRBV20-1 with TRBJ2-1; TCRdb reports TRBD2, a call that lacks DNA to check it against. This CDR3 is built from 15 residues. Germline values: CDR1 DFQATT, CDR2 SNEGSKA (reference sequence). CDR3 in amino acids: CSANPGLADYNEQFF.

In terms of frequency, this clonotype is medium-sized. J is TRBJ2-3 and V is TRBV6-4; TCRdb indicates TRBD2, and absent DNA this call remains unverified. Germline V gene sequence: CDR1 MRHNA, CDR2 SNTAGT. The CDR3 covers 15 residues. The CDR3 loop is CASSDSAGGSDTQYF.

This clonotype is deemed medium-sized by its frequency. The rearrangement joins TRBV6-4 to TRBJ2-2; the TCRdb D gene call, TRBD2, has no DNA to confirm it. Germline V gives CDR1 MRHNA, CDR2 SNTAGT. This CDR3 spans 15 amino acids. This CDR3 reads CASSAGLGESGELFF.

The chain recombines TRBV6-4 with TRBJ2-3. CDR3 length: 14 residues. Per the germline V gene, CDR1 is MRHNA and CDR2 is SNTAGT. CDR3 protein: CASSEDGSADTQYF.

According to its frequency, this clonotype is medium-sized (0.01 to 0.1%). CDR3 protein: CSVGHLRTDTQYF. The rearrangement uses TRBV29-1 and TRBJ2-3. CDR1 and CDR2 (germline): SQVTM, ANQGSEA. This CDR3 comprises 13 residues.

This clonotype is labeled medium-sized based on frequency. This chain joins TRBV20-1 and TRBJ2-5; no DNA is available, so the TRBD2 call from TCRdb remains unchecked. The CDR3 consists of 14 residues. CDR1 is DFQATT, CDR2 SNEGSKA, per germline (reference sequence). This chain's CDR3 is CSARSGREGETQYF.

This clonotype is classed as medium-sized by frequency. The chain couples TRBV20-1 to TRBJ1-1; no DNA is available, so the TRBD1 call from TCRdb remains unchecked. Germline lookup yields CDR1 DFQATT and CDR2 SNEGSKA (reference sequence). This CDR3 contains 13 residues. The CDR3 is CSADTGKPTEAFF.

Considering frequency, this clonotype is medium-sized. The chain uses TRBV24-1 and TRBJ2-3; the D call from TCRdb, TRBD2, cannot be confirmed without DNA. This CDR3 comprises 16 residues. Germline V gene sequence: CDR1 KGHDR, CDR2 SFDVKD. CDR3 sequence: CATSDPGAGETDTQYF.

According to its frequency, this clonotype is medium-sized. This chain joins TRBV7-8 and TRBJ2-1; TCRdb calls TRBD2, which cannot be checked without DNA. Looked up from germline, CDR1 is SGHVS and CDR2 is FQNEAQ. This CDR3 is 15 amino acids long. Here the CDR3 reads CASSPGTSRPGEQFF.

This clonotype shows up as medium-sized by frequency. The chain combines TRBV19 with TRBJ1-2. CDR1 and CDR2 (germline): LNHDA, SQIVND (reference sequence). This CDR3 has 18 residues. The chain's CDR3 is CASSPLQGDRTTGYGYTF.

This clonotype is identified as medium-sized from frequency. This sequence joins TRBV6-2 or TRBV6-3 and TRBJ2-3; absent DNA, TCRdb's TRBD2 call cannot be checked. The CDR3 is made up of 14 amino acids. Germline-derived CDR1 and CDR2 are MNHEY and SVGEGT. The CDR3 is CASSYSRETDTQYF.